This passage covers 17 T cell receptor beta chains from one sample sequenced in a study of blood T cell repertoires in COVID-19. Measured with immunoSEQ multiplex PCR; TCRdb has only the in-frame clones, and not every one. Of about 92,000 clones in the sample, around 88% are singletons; the top ten hold roughly 18%. Sequencing was done on a sample of peripheral blood. The source of these receptors is a woman aged 55-70 years with COVID-19, enrolled during active disease.

V usage is TRBV3-1 (or the pseudogene TRBV3-2) and J usage is TRBJ2-2, with 7 bases that match TRBD2. CDR1 and CDR2 (germline): LGHDT, YNNKEL (reference sequence). The CDR3 is made up of 18 amino acids. Unmatched junction bases numbered 17, after V lost 3 bases and J lost 7 bases. Here the CDR3 DNA reads TGTGCCAGCAGCCACCCAAACTCGGGACTAAGGGACGGCGGGGAGCTGTTTTTT. Translation: CASSHPNSGLRDGGELFF.

The CDR3 region is CASSQDWTGGYEQYF. The CDR3 coding sequence is TGCGCCAGCAGCCAAGATTGGACAGGGGGTTACGAGCAGTACTTC. This rearrangement joins TRBV4-3 to TRBJ2-7; TRBD1 matches 10 bases. This CDR3 comprises 15 residues. The germline V gene has CDR1 LGHNA and CDR2 YSLEER. With 0 bases clipped from V and 4 bases from J, the junction kept 3 bases outside the gene matches.

The J gene is TRBJ2-7, the V gene TRBV5-1, with TRBD2 matching over 12 bases. Germline-derived CDR1 and CDR2 are SGHRS and YFSETQ. The ends lost 4 bases at V and 4 bases at J; junction bases unmatched: 3. This CDR3 contains 14 residues. The CDR3 region is CASSLTSGGYEQYF. For the CDR3, the DNA is TGCGCCAGCAGCCTTACTAGCGGGGGGTACGAGCAGTACTTC.

V is TRBV28 and J is TRBJ2-7; 7 bases map to TRBD1. The CDR3 covers 16 residues. V lost 6 bases and J lost 3; bases outside the gene matches: 14. The germline CDR1 and CDR2 sequences are MDHEN and SYDVKM. The CDR3 DNA is TGTGCCAGCAGCATTGCAGACCTGACAGGGATCTACGAGCAGTACTTC. Residues: CASSIADLTGIYEQYF.

The CDR3 DNA sequence: TGTGCCAGTAGCCGGGACAGGGGCGGGAATGAGCAGTTCTTC. As protein: CASSRDRGGNEQFF. V is TRBV19 and J is TRBJ2-1; 10 bases fit TRBD1. Germline trimming cut 6 bases from V and 7 bases from J; bases unmatched to any gene: 6. The CDR3 extends over 14 amino acids. Germline CDR1 and CDR2: LNHDA and SQIVND (reference sequence). The full variable domain, completed using reference TRBV19 and TRBJ2-1, is DGGITQSPKYLFRKEGQNVTLSCEQNLNHDAMYWYRQDPGQGLRLIYYSQIVNDFQKGDIAEGYSVSREKKESFPLTVTSAQKNPTAFYLCASSRDRGGNEQFFGPGTRLTVL.

For this clone: Different DNA sequences within this sample yield the same CDR3. This chain uses TRBV5-6 with TRBJ2-5; 9 nucleotides align to TRBD2. The CDR3 has 15 amino acids. Per germline, CDR1 SGHDT and CDR2 YYEEEE. The junction had 4 bases not matched to a gene; V was cut back by 2 bases and J by 2 bases. CDR3: CASSFGLAGQETQYF. DNA for the CDR3: TGTGCCAGCAGCTTCGGCCTAGCGGGGCAAGAGACCCAGTACTTC.

This chain links TRBV18 with TRBJ2-1; no clear D gene. This CDR3 spans 13 amino acids. Trimming removed 5 bases from V and 5 bases from J, with 10 bases in between. The germline V gene has CDR1 KGHSH and CDR2 LQKENI. The CDR3 sequence is CASSSDWNNEQFF. The CDR3 nucleotides are TGTGCCAGCTCATCCGACTGGAACAATGAGCAGTTCTTC. Drawing the rest from reference TRBV18 and TRBJ2-1, the complete variable domain is NAGVMQNPRHLVRRRGQEARLRCSPMKGHSHVYWYRQLPEEGLKFMVYLQKENIIDESGMPKERFSAEFPKEGPSILRIQQVVRGDSAAYFCASSSDWNNEQFFGPGTRLTVL.

J is TRBJ1-1 and V is TRBV7-2, with 7 nucleotides matching TRBD1. With 2 bases clipped from V and 8 bases from J, the junction kept 11 bases outside the gene matches. The CDR3 runs 15 residues. CDR1 and CDR2 from the germline V gene are SGHTA and FQGNSA. CDR3 protein: CASSLSLLQGIEAFF. The CDR3 DNA reads as TGTGCCAGCAGCTTATCCCTCCTACAGGGGATCGAAGCTTTCTTT.

The chain links TRBV5-8 to TRBJ2-3, with 9 bases that match TRBD1. Germline V lookup: CDR1 SGHTS, CDR2 YDEGEE. Losses at the gene ends were 4 bases for V and 4 bases for J; bases not matched to a gene: 7. CDR3 length: 15 amino acids. This chain's CDR3 is CASSLTGGAADTQYF. CDR3 DNA: TGTGCCAGCAGCCTAACAGGGGGCGCCGCAGATACGCAGTATTTT. Together with reference TRBV5-8 and TRBJ2-3, the CDR3 gives the full variable domain: EAGVTQSPTHLIKTRGQQATLRCSPISGHTSVYWYQQALGLGLQFLLWYDEGEERNRGNFPPRFSGRQFPNYSSELNVNALELEDSALYLCASSLTGGAADTQYFGPGTRLTVL.

The chain recombines TRBV28 with TRBJ2-2, with 8 nucleotides matching TRBD1. Unmatched junction bases numbered 11, after V lost 6 bases and J lost 5 bases. The V gene's germline CDR1 is MDHEN and CDR2 SYDVKM. The CDR3 totals 16 residues. The CDR3 DNA follows: TGTGCCAGCAGGGGATCGGACAGGGTTTTGACCGGGGAGCTGTTTTTT. Encoded protein: CASRGSDRVLTGELFF.

The chain has TRBV7-9 and TRBJ2-7; tentative D call: TRBD2 (5 bases). V was cut by 5 bases and J by 6 bases, with 14 bases left in between. Germline CDR1 and CDR2: SEHNR and FQNEAQ (reference sequence). This CDR3 is 13 amino acids long. CDR3 nucleotides: TGTGCCAGCAGCCTCGCCGGGGTTGCCGAGCAGTACTTC. This encodes CASSLAGVAEQYF.

The V call is TRBV6-5, the J call TRBJ2-5; D gene unclear. V lost 0 bases and J 1 base, leaving 12 bases between the germline ends. The CDR3 totals 16 residues. CDR1 and CDR2 from the germline V gene are MNHEY and SVGAGI. The CDR3 loop reads CASSYSLAGGQETQYF. CDR3 nucleotides: TGTGCCAGCAGTTACTCTCTCGCAGGTGGCCAAGAGACCCAGTACTTC.

The rearrangement uses TRBV3-1 (or the pseudogene TRBV3-2) and TRBJ1-1; D not certain. The germline V gene encodes CDR1 LGHDT and CDR2 YNNKEL (reference sequence). Trimming removed 5 bases at V and 0 bases at J, with 7 bases between. There are 13 residues in the CDR3. The CDR3 here is CASSANLNTEAFF. The CDR3 DNA sequence: TGTGCCAGCAGCGCAAACTTGAACACTGAAGCTTTCTTT.

V and J are TRBV24-1 and TRBJ1-4, with a possible D match to TRBD1 (5 bases). Germline CDR1 reads KGHDR; CDR2 reads SFDVKD. The CDR3 consists of 13 residues. Between the trimmed V and J ends, which lost 3 bases and 14 bases, there was a span of 15 bases. CDR3 DNA sequence: TGTGCCACCAGTGATCTTGACAGCACAGTCCTGTTTTTT. It codes for CATSDLDSTVLFF.

This chain connects TRBV10-3 to TRBJ2-7; a weak D match, TRBD1 (7 bases). The CDR3 totals 19 residues. The germline CDR1 and CDR2 sequences are ENHRY and SYGVKD. The V gene lost 4 bases and the J gene lost 2 bases, with 27 bases spanning the gap. Here the CDR3 reads CAISGRQGGTQWGAYEQYF. CDR3 nucleotide sequence: TGTGCCATCAGTGGTAGACAGGGCGGGACCCAATGGGGGGCCTACGAGCAGTACTTC.

V usage is TRBV6-5 and J usage is TRBJ1-4; TRBD1 agrees at 11 bases. Trimming at V came to 1 base and at J to 5 bases, leaving 0 bases not matched to a gene. CDR3 length: 15 residues. Germline V gives CDR1 MNHEY, CDR2 SVGAGI. The CDR3 nucleotides are TGTGCCAGCAGTTACTGGGACAGGGGGAATGAAAAACTGTTTTTT. Its translation is CASSYWDRGNEKLFF.

This clone was seen a single time. V usage is TRBV19 and J usage is TRBJ1-4; 7 bases match TRBD1. The germline gives CDR1 LNHDA, CDR2 SQIVND (reference sequence). The CDR3 length is 16 residues. Losses at the gene ends were 3 bases for V and 8 bases for J; bases not matched to a gene: 12. The CDR3: CASSMAGGASKEKLFF. The CDR3 nucleotides read TGTGCCAGTAGTATGGCAGGGGGAGCAAGCAAGGAAAAACTGTTTTTT.